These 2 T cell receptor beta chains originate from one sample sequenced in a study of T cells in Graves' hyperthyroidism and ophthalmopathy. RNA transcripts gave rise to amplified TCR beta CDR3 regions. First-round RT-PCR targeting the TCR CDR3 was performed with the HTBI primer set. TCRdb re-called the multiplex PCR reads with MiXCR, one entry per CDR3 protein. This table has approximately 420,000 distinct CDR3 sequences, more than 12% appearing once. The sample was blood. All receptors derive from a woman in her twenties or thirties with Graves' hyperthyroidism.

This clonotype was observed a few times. Written as DNA, the CDR3 is TGTGCCAGCACCCGGGGACAGGGCGGCAATCAGCCCCAGCATTTT. It translates to CASTRGQGGNQPQHF. The chain recombines TRBV6-2 or TRBV6-3 with TRBJ1-5, with 9 positions matching TRBD1. Germline loops: CDR1 MNHEY, CDR2 SVGEGT. V lost 7 bases to trimming and J lost 2 bases; unmatched junction nucleotides: 6. The length of the CDR3 is 15 residues.

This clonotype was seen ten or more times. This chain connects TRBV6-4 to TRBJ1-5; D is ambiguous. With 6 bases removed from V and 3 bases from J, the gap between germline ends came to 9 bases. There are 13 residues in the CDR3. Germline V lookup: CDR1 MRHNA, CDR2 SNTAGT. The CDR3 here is CASSPGYNQPQHF. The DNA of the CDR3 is TGTGCCAGCAGCCCGGGGTACAATCAGCCCCAGCATTTT.